This TCR beta chain was sequenced in a study of T-cell reconstitution after alpha-beta-depleted transplantation in children. Worth noting for this clonotype: What it binds is not known.

Findings of the study overall: T-cell counts and diversity were attributed mostly to newly produced T cells one year after transplant. Reportedly, roughly two months post-transplant, alpha-beta T cells arose from several hundred expanded graft clones. Where some patients showed high TCRbeta diversity at day 60, it came from recipient T cells and thymic progenitors that had survived.

It was with unique molecular identifiers that the TCRbeta library was prepared. Via MiXCR, TCRdb re-called the PCR reads, giving one row per CDR3 protein. The sample holds more than 500,000 distinct CDR3 sequences, roughly an eighth seen once. Germline trimming cut 5 bases from V and 7 bases from J; bases unmatched to any gene: 6. The CDR3 covers 14 residues. The germline gives CDR1 SEHNR, CDR2 FQNEAQ (reference sequence). The sample consisted of PBMCs, mostly from graft donor cells, taken 180 days after TCRalphabeta/CD19-depleted stem cell transplant. This receptor was obtained from a female patient between 2 and 15 years old who had a stem cell transplant for aplastic anemia, so the T cells may come from the graft donor. The rearrangement uses TRBV7-9 and TRBJ1-4; 8 nucleotides match TRBD1. Written as DNA, the CDR3 is TGTGCCAGCAGCCAGGGACAGGCGGCTGAAAAACTGTTTTTT. As protein: CASSQGQAAEKLFF.